The present T cell receptor beta chain was sequenced within a study of shared clonotypes between healthy human individuals. General observations from the study: A small donor pool kept down the genetic and exposure-history diversity that was represented.

Regarding this clone: Its antigen is not identified.

The assay was carried out at the deep level. Sequenced by immunoSEQ multiplex PCR; TCRdb stores in-frame clones only, minus some. This table holds around 500,000 clones, 60% to 80% found once. This TCR was sampled from a woman in her thirties or forties in good health. Some clones in this sample may be carry-over from other donors' samples. Sequences were obtained from PBMCs.

The CDR3 reads CASSLRDRGNEQFF. In nucleotides, the CDR3 is TGTGCCAGCAGCTTAAGGGACAGGGGGAATGAGCAGTTCTTC. The chain combines TRBV11-3 with TRBJ2-1, with 11 nucleotides matching TRBD1. CDR1 and CDR2 (germline): SGHNT, YENEEA. This CDR3 contains 14 residues. With V trimmed by 2 bases and J by 7 bases, 1 base remained unmatched.